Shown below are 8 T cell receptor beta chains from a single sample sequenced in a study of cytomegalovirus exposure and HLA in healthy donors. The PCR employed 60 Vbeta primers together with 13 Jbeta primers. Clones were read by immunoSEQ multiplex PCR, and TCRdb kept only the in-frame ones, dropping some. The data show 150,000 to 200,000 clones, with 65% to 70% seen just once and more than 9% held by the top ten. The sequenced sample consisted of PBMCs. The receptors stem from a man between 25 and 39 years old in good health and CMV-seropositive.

The CDR3 DNA is TGTGCCAGCGGAAACTACGAGCAGTACTTC. Its protein is CASGNYEQYF. The chain is built from TRBV27 and TRBJ2-5; D not resolved. The J call may be wrong; the DNA end is better matched by TRBJ2-7. Germline V lookup: CDR1 MNHEY, CDR2 SMNVEV (reference sequence). The CDR3 contains 10 residues.

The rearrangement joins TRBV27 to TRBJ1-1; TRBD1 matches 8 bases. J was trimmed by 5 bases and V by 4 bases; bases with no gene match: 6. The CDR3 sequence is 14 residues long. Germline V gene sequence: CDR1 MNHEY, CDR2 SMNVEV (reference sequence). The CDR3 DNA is TGTGCCAGCAGTTCAGGGGGCGGATGGACTGAAGCTTTCTTT. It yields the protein CASSSGGGWTEAFF.

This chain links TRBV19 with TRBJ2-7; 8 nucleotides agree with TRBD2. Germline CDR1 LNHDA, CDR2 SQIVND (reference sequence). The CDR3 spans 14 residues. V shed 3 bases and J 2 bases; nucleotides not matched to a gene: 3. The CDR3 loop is CASSISGATYEQYF. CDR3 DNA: TGTGCCAGTAGTATTAGCGGGGCCACCTACGAGCAGTACTTC. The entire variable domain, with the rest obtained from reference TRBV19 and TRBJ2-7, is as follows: DGGITQSPKYLFRKEGQNVTLSCEQNLNHDAMYWYRQDPGQGLRLIYYSQIVNDFQKGDIAEGYSVSREKKESFPLTVTSAQKNPTAFYLCASSISGATYEQYFGPGTRLTVT.

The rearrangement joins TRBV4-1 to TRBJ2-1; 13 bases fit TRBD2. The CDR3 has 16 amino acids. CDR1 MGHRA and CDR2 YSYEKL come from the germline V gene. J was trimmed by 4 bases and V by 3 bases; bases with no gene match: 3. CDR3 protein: CASSQPGLAGYNEQFF. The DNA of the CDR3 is TGCGCCAGCAGCCAGCCGGGACTAGCGGGATACAATGAGCAGTTCTTC.

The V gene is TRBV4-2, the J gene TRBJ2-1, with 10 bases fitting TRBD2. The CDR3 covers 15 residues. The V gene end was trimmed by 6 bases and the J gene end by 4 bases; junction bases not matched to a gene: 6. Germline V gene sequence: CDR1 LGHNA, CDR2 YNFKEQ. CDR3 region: CASRLTSGIYNEQFF. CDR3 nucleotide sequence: TGTGCCAGCAGACTCACTAGCGGGATATACAATGAGCAGTTCTTC.

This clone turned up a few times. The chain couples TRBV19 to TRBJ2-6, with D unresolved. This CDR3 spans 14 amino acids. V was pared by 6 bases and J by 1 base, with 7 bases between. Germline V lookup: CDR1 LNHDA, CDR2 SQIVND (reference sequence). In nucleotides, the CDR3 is TGTGCCAGTAGGTTTCAGTCTGGGGCCAACGTCCTGACTTTC. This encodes CASRFQSGANVLTF.

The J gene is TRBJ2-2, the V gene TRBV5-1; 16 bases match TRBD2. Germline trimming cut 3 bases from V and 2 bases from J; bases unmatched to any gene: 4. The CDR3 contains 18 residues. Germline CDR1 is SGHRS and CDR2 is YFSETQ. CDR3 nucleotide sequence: TGCGCCAGCAGCTGGGGGACTAGCGGGAGGGGAAACACCGGGGAGCTGTTTTTT. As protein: CASSWGTSGRGNTGELFF. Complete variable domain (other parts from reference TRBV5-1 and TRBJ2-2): KAGVTQTPRYLIKTRGQQVTLSCSPISGHRSVSWYQQTPGQGLQFLFEYFSETQRNKGNFPGRFSGRQFSNSRSEMNVSTLELGDSALYLCASSWGTSGRGNTGELFFGEGSRLTVL.

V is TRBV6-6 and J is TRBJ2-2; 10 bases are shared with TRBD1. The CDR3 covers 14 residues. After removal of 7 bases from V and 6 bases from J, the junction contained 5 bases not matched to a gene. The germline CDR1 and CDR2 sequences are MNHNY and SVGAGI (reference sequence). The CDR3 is CASMPGTGAGELFF. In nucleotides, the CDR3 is TGTGCCAGCATGCCCGGGACAGGGGCCGGGGAGCTGTTTTTT.